This T cell receptor beta chain was documented in a study of T cell responses to AZD1222 COVID-19 vaccine. Findings and limits, study-wide: Clonal diversity was possibly underestimated, and white British individuals and females predominated among donors.

A word on this clone: What it recognizes is unknown.

Sequencing used immunoSEQ multiplex PCR; TCRdb keeps in-frame clones, though not all of them. The sample contains under 150,000 clones, 75% to 85% of which appear only once. V was cut by 2 bases and J by 2 bases, with 10 bases left in between. The CDR3 is made up of 16 amino acids. CDR1 and CDR2 from the germline V gene are SGHNT and YENEEA. This TCR derives from an adult who received the AZD1222 COVID-19 vaccine. This sequence joins TRBV11-3 and TRBJ2-6; no firm D call. The specimen was peripheral blood, collected 28 days after the second AZD1222 dose. The CDR3 here is CASSLTTWAGANVLTF. The CDR3 DNA reads as TGTGCCAGCAGCTTAACGACCTGGGCTGGGGCCAACGTCCTGACTTTC.